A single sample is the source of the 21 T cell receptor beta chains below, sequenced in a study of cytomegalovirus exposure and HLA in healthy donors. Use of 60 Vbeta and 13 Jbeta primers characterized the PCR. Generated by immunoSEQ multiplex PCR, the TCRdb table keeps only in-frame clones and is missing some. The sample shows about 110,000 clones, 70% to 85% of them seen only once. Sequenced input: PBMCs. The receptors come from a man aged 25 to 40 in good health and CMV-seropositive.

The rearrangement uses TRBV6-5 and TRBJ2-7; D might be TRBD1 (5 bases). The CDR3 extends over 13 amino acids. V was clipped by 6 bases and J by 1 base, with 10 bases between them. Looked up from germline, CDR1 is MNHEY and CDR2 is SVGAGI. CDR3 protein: CASSSRESYEQYF. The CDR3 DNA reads TGTGCCAGCAGCTCCAGGGAATCCTACGAGCAGTACTTC.

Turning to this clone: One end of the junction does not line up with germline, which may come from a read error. The DNA for the CDR3 is TGTTCCAGCAGCCTATCTAGCATTACCCTCTACGAGCAGTACTTC. It yields the protein CSSSLSSITLYEQYF. The chain has TRBV7-9 and TRBJ2-7, with a weak D call TRBD2 (5 bases). This CDR3 spans 15 amino acids. Germline CDR1 reads SEHNR; CDR2 reads FQNEAQ (reference sequence).

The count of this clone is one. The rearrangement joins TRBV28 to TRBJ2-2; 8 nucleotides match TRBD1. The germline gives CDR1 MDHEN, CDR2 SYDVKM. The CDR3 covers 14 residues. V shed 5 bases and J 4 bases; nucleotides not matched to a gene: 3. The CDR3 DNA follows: TGTGCCAGCAGTACAGGGGGGAGCACCGGGGAGCTGTTTTTT. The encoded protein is CASSTGGSTGELFF. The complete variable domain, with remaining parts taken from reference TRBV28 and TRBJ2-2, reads DVKVTQSSRYLVKRTGEKVFLECVQDMDHENMFWYRQDPGLGLRLIYFSYDVKMKEKGDIPEGYSVSREKKERFSLILESASTNQTSMYLCASSTGGSTGELFFGEGSRLTVL.

This CDR3 reads CASSLITGELFF. CDR3 nucleotides: TGTGCCAGCAGCCTAATCACCGGGGAGCTGTTTTTT. V and J are TRBV5-8 and TRBJ2-2, with D unclear. The V gene lost 4 bases and the J gene lost 4 bases, with 5 bases spanning the gap. The CDR3 is 12 amino acids. Germline assignment: CDR1 SGHTS and CDR2 YDEGEE.

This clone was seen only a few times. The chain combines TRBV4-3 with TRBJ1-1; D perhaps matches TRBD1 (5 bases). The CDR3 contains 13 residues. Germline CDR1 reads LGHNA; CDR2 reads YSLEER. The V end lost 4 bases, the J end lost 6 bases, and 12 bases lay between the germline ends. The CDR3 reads CASSLGGGAEAFF. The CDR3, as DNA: TGCGCCAGCAGCCTCGGGGGTGGCGCTGAAGCTTTCTTT.

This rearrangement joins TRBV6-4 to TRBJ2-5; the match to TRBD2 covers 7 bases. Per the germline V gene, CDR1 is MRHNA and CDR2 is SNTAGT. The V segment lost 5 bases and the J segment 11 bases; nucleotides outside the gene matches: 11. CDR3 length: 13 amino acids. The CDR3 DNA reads TGTGCCAGCAGTCTCGAAGCCCGGGGGGAGCAGTACTTC. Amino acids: CASSLEARGEQYF.

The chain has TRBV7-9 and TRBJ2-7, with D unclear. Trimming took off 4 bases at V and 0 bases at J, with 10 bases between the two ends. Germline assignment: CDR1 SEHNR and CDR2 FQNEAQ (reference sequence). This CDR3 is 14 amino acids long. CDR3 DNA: TGTGCCAGCAGCTCACCCGGGTCCTCCTACGAGCAGTACTTC. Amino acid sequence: CASSSPGSSYEQYF.

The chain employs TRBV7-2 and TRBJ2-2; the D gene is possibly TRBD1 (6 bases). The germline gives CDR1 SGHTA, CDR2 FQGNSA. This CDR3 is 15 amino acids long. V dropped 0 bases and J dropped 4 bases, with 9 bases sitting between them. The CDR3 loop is CASSLAGATTGELFF. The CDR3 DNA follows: TGTGCCAGCAGCTTAGCGGGGGCGACCACCGGGGAGCTGTTTTTT.

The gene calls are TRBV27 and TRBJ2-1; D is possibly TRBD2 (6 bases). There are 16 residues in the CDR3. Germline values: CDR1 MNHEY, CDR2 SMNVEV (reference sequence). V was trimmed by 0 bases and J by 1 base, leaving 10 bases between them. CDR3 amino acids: CASSLSVGGSYNEQFF. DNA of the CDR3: TGTGCCAGCAGTTTATCGGTTGGAGGGTCCTACAATGAGCAGTTCTTC.

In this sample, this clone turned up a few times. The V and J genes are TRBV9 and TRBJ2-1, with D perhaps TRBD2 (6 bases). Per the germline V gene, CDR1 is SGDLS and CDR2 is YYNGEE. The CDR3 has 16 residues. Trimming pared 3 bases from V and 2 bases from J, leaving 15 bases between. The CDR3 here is CASSAGPGLAYNEQFF. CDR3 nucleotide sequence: TGTGCCAGCAGCGCGGGACCGGGACTCGCCTACAATGAGCAGTTCTTC.

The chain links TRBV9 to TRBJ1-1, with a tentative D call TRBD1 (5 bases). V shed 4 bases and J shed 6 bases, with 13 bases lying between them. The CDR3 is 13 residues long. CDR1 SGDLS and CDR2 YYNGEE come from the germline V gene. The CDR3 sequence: CASSPGTGAEAFF. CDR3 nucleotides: TGTGCCAGCAGCCCGGGGACGGGGGCTGAAGCTTTCTTT.

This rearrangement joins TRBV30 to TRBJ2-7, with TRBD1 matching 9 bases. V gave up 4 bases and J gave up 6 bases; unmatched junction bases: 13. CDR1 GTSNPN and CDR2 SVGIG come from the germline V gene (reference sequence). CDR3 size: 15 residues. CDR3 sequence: CAWKFDGTGSLEQYF. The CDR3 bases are TGTGCCTGGAAGTTTGATGGGACAGGGTCTCTCGAGCAGTACTTC.

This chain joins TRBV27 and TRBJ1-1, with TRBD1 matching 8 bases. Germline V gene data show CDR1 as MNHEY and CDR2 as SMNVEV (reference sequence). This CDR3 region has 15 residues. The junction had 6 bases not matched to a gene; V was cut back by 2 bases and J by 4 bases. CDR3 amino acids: CASSLTRQGFTEAFF. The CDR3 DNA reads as TGTGCCAGCAGTTTAACAAGACAGGGGTTCACTGAAGCTTTCTTT.

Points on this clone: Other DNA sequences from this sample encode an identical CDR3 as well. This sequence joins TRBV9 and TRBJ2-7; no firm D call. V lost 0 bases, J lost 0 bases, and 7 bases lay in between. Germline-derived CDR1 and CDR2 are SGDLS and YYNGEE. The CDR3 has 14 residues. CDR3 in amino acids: CASSVDASSYEQYF. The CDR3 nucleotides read TGTGCCAGCAGCGTAGATGCTAGCTCCTACGAGCAGTACTTC. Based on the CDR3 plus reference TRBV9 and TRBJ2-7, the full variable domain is DSGVTQTPKHLITATGQRVTLRCSPRSGDLSVYWYQQSLDQGLQFLIQYYNGEERAKGNILERFSAQQFPDLHSELNLSSLELGDSALYFCASSVDASSYEQYFGPGTRLTVT.

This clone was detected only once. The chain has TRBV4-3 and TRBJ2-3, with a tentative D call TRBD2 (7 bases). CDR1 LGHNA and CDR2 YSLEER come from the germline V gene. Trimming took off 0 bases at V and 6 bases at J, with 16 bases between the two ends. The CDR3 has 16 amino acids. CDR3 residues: CASSQDTGGQLDTQYF. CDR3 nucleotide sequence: TGCGCCAGCAGCCAAGATACCGGGGGGCAATTGGATACGCAGTATTTT.

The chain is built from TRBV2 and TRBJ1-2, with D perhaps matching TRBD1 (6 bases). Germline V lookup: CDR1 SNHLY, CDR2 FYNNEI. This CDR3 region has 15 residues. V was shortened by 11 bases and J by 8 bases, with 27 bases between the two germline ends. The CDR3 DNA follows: TGTGCCTCCCTCCAGGGGAGGGACCCAATGCACGGCTACACCTTC. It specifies CASLQGRDPMHGYTF. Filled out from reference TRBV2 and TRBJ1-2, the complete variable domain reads EPEVTQTPSHQVTQMGQEVILRCVPISNHLYFYWYRQILGQKVEFLVSFYNNEISEKSEIFDDQFSVERPDGSNFTLKIRSTKLEDSAMYFCASLQGRDPMHGYTFGSGTRLTVV.

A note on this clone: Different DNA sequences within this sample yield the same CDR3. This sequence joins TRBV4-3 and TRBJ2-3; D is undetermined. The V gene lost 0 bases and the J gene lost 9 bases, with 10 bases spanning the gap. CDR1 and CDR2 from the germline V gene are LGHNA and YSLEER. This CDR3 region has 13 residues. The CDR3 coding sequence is TGCGCCAGCAGCCAAGACGCGGTCCGGACGCAGTATTTT. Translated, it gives CASSQDAVRTQYF.

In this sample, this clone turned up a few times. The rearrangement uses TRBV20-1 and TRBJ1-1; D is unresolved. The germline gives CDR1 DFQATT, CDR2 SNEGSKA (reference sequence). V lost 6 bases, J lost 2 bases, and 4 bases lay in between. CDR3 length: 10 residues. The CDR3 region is CSALNTEAFF. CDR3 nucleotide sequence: TGCAGTGCCCTAAACACTGAAGCTTTCTTT.

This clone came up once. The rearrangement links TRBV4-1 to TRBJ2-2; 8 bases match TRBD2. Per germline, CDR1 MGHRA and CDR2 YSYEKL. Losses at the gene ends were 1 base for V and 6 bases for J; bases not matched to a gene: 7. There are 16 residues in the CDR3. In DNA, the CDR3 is TGCGCCAGCAGCCAAGGAAGTAGCGGGGTAGCCGGGGAGCTGTTTTTT. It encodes CASSQGSSGVAGELFF.

This chain's CDR3 is CASSLKNSGTGTYEQYF. The CDR3 DNA reads TGTGCCAGTAGTTTAAAGAACTCCGGGACAGGGACCTACGAGCAGTACTTC. This chain uses TRBV19 with TRBJ2-7; the match to TRBD1 covers 9 bases. Losses at the gene ends were 5 bases for V and 2 bases for J; bases not matched to a gene: 13. The CDR3 is 17 amino acids. Per the germline V gene, CDR1 is LNHDA and CDR2 is SQIVND (reference sequence).

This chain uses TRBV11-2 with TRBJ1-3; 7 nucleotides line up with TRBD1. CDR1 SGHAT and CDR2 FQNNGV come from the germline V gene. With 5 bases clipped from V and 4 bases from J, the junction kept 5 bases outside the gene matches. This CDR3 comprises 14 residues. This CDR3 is CASSAQGEGNTIYF. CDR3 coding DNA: TGTGCCAGCAGCGCCCAGGGGGAGGGAAACACCATATATTTT.